A single T cell receptor beta chain is shown here with its context. Its specificity is not known. This sample stems from a study of T cells in tuberculosis. Broader study findings: Cases with active tuberculosis were adults, while controls were adolescents.

Profiled with immunoSEQ multiplex PCR; TCRdb holds only in-frame clones, not every one. Counted here are more than 35,000 clones, roughly 96% occurring once; the ten biggest clones make up roughly 7%. Looked up from germline, CDR1 is SGHAT and CDR2 is FQNNGV. The CDR3 has 15 amino acids. The ends were cut back, 4 bases at V and 7 bases at J, with 17 bases in the middle. Sequenced input: PBMCs. The J gene is TRBJ1-5, the V gene TRBV11-2, with TRBD1 as a possible D gene (6 bases). This receptor was identified in a donor between 10 and 35 years old with latent tuberculosis or without tuberculosis infection. In DNA form, the CDR3 reads TGTGCCAGCAGCTCCGGACAGAGCCGGCAGCAGCCCCAGCATTTT. This gives the protein CASSSGQSRQQPQHF.